This TCR beta chain emerged from a study of shared clonotypes between healthy human individuals. Profiling relied on immunoSEQ multiplex PCR, and the TCRdb table lists in-frame clones only, not all of them. The repertoire holds roughly 650,000 clones, around 96% seen once, with roughly 0.1% in the top ten. Only CD45RO-negative cells positively selected for CCR7 counted as naive CD8 cells, so terminally differentiated effector memory CD45RA+ cells were excluded. This clone was counted a single time. The CDR3 is made up of 16 amino acids. CDR1 is SGHDT, CDR2 YYEEEE, per germline. V was shortened by 0 bases and J by 1 base, with 11 bases between the two germline ends.

The TCR comes from a woman aged 30 to 39 in good health. What was sequenced was naive CD8+ T cells sorted from blood. The chain employs TRBV5-6 and TRBJ2-1; tentative D call: TRBD2 (6 bases). The CDR3 DNA follows: TGTGCCAGCAGCTTGGTGACTAGTAGTTCCTACAATGAGCAGTTCTTC. It yields the protein CASSLVTSSSYNEQFF.